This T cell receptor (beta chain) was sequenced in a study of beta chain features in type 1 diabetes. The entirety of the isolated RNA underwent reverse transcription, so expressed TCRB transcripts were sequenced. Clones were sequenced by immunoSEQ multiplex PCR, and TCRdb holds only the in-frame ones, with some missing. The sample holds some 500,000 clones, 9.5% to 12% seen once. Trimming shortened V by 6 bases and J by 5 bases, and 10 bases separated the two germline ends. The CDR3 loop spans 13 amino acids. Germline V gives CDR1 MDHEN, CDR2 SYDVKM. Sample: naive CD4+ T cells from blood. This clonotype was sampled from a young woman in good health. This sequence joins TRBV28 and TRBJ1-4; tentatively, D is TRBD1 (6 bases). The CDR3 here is CASRDRLNEKLFF. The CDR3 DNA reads TGTGCCAGCAGGGACAGATTGAATGAAAAACTGTTTTTT.